This entry describes one T cell receptor beta chain. Its antigen is unidentified. This specimen comes from a study of OX40 agonist ivuxolimab in advanced cancers. The table came from immunoSEQ multiplex PCR; TCRdb's copy has only in-frame clones and leaves some out. The sample records tens of thousands of clones, 86% being singletons. Germline V lookup: CDR1 SGHRS, CDR2 YFSETQ. The CDR3 covers 15 residues. Trimming cost V 4 bases and J 2 bases, with 13 bases left between them. Whole-study results and caveats: With doses of 0.1 to 3.0 mg/kg, CD4+ and CD8+ blood T cells had undergone clonal expansion by week 6. The authors did not determine the antigen specificity of the expanded peripheral T cells.

The input for sequencing was CD4+ or CD8+ T cells sorted from blood, taken in a trial of the OX40 agonist ivuxolimab. The receptor was isolated from an adult with an advanced solid tumor such as melanoma, head and neck, liver or kidney cancer. The chain is built from TRBV5-1 and TRBJ1-5; no firm D call. The CDR3, as DNA: TGCGCCAGCAGCCCGCTGGGTGGGGGCAATCAGCCCCAGCATTTT. This codes for CASSPLGGGNQPQHF. The full variable domain, rest sourced from reference TRBV5-1 and TRBJ1-5, is KAGVTQTPRYLIKTRGQQVTLSCSPISGHRSVSWYQQTPGQGLQFLFEYFSETQRNKGNFPGRFSGRQFSNSRSEMNVSTLELGDSALYLCASSPLGGGNQPQHFGDGTRLSIL.